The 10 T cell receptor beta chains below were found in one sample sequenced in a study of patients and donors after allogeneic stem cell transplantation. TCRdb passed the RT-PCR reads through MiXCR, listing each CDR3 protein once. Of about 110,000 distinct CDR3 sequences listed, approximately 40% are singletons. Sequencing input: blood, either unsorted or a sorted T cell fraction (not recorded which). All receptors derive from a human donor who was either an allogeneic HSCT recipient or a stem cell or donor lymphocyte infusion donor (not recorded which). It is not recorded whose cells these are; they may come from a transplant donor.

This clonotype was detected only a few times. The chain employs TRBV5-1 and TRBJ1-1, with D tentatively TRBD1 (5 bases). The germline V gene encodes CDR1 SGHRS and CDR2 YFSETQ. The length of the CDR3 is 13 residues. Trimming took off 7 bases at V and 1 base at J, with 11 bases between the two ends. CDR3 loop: CASGDGKNTEAFF. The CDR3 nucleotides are TGCGCCAGCGGGGACGGCAAGAACACTGAAGCTTTCTTT.

CDR3 region: CASRLTGGSTQYF. For the CDR3, the DNA is TGTGCCAGTAGGCTAACAGGGGGAAGTACGCAGTATTTT. The rearrangement links TRBV19 to TRBJ2-3, with 8 bases fitting TRBD1. V lost 6 bases and J lost 8; bases outside the gene matches: 7. There are 13 residues in the CDR3. The germline V gene has CDR1 LNHDA and CDR2 SQIVND (reference sequence).

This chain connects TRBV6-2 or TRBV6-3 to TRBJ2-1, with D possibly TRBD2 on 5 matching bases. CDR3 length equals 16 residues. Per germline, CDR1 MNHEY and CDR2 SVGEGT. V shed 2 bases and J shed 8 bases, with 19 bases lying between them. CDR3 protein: CASSYEKRLPFDEQFF. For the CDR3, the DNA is TGTGCCAGCAGTTACGAGAAGCGACTACCCTTCGATGAGCAGTTCTTC.

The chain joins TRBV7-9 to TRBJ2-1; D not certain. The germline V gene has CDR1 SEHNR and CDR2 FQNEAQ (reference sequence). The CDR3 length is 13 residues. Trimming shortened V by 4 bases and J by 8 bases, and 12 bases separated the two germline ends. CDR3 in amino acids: CASSSDLWDEQFF. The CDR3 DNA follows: TGTGCCAGCAGCTCGGACCTTTGGGATGAGCAGTTCTTC.

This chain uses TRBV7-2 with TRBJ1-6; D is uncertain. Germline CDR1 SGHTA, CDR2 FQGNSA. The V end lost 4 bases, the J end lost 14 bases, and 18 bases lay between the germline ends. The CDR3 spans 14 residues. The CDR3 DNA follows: TGTGCCAGCAGCTCGGGTTCTCCCGGGTGGACCCTCCACTTT. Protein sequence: CASSSGSPGWTLHF.

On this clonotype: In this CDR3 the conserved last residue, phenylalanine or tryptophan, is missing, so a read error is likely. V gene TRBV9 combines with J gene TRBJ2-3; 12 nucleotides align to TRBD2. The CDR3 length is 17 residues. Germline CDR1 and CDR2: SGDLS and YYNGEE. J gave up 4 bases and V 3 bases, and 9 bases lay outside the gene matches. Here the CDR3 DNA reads TGTGCCAGCAGCGGCCGACTAGCGGGAGTAAGTTCAGATACGCAGTATTCT. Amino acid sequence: CASSGRLAGVSSDTQYS.

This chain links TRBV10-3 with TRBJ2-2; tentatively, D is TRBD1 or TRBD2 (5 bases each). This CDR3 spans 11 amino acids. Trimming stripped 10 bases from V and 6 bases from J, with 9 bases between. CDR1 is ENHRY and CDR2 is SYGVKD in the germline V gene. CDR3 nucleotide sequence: TGTGCCACGAGGGGATCCGGGGAGCTGTTTTTT. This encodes CATRGSGELFF.

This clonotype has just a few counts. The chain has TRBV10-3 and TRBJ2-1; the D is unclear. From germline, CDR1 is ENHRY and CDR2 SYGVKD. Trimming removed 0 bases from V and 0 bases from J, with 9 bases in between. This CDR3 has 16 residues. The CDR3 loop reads CAISESILLSYNEQFF. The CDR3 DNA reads TGTGCCATCAGTGAGTCGATCCTTCTCTCCTACAATGAGCAGTTCTTC.

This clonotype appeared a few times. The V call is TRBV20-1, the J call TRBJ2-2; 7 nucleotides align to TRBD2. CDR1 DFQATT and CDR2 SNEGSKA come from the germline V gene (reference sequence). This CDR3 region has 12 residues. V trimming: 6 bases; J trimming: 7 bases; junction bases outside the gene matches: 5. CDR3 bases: TGCAGTGCCCTACGGGGGGACGGGGAGCTGTTTTTT. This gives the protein CSALRGDGELFF.

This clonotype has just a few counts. The CDR3: CASSEGQGSYNSPLHF. CDR3 in DNA: TGTGCCAGCAGCGAGGGACAGGGCTCCTATAATTCACCCCTCCACTTT. The V gene is TRBV7-6, the J gene TRBJ1-6; 9 nucleotides agree with TRBD1. The CDR3 runs to 16 residues. V shed 5 bases and J 0 bases; nucleotides not matched to a gene: 2. In germline, CDR1 is SGHVS, CDR2 FNYEAQ.